This T cell receptor beta chain was captured in a study of OX40 agonist ivuxolimab in advanced cancers. The study in broad terms: Ivuxolimab was a fully human IgG2 agonistic monoclonal antibody targeting the costimulatory receptor OX40 (CD134). Partial responses were achieved by three dose-escalation patients, of whom one had hepatocellular carcinoma and two had cutaneous melanoma. Intravenous ivuxolimab was administered to patients every 2 weeks at six dose levels: 0.01, 0.1, 0.3, 1.5, 3 and 10 mg/kg. Among the roughly 52 dose-escalation patients, some 19 had hepatocellular carcinoma, about 15 melanoma, 9 renal cell carcinoma and 9 head and neck cancer. Peripheral TCRbeta sequencing aimed to test whether ivuxolimab altered TCR sequence diversity and caused clonal T-cell expansion. The paper reports the monotherapy dose-escalation portion (N of about 50 patients) of the phase I ivuxolimab trial. Prior anti-PD-1, anti-PD-L1 or anti-CTLA-4 therapy was permitted, and 40% of dose-escalation patients had received checkpoint inhibitors. A male proportion of 70% to 90% and a mean age of approximately 55 years, ranging from 23 to 79, were recorded for the dose-escalation cohort. Summary of the overall study and its limitations: After ivuxolimab, CD8+ T cells had more expanded clones than CD4+ T cells on average. Which antigens the clonally expanded peripheral T cells were specific for was not determined. At doses of 0.1 to 3.0 mg/kg, clonal expansion of both CD4+ and CD8+ T cells in blood was seen between baseline and week 6. In partial responders in the 0.1-3.0 mg/kg groups, normalized peripheral clonal expansion was found to be among the lowest, especially among CD8+ T cells. Low levels of normalized T-cell clonal expansion were also seen in some nonresponding patients.

This clone was seen a handful of times. Its specific antigen is unknown. The input lacks base qualities; no much larger clone sits a single base away. The trial excluded patients who had a history of autoimmune disease or were on systemic immunosuppression. Peripheral blood for TCR sequencing was collected from all dose cohorts at baseline, on cycle 4 day 1, and on cycle 7 day 1. The samples were drawn from a first-in-human, open-label, multicenter phase I dose-escalation trial of ivuxolimab. Adults with locally advanced or metastatic melanoma, renal cell carcinoma, hepatocellular carcinoma or head and neck squamous cell carcinoma were enrolled in the trial. Before TCR sequencing, CD4+ T cells and CD8+ T cells from peripheral blood were sorted into separate populations. The junction shows trimming of 7 bases on V and 5 bases on J, and the gene matches do not reach 13 bases of it. From its cysteine to its phenylalanine, the CDR3 spans 15 amino acids. The read is trimmed to its CDR3 DNA, 45 bases read in frame from base 1. The germline V gene (reference sequence) specifies GTSNPN as CDR1 and SVGIG as CDR2.

Genomic DNA was isolated from the sorted cells so that the TCRbeta CDR3 region could be sequenced. TCRbeta CDR3 regions were sequenced using the immunoSEQ Assay. TCRdb's version of the immuneACCESS table is confined to in-frame rearrangements and falls short of the full clone set. An unresolved V gene accounts for under half of the shortfall where checked; the remainder is of unknown origin. For this sample the table gives approximately 19,000 clones, of which around 84% were detected only once. The ten largest make up 12% to 15% of the sample. The specimen was CD4+ or CD8+ T cells sorted from blood, collected in a trial of the OX40 agonist ivuxolimab. The TCR sequence derives from an adult with an advanced solid tumor such as melanoma, head and neck, liver or kidney cancer. The chain was built from TRBV30 and TRBJ1-4, with TRBD1 matching 7 junction bases. The DNA reads TGTGCCTCAACCTGGGACAGTACACTGAATGAAAAACTGTTTTTT. This encodes CASTWDSTLNEKLFF.